The clone carrying this T cell receptor (beta chain) appeared a few times. Antigen: not known. This CDR3 is 17 amino acids long. With V trimmed by 1 base and J by 4 bases, 8 bases remained unmatched. In germline, CDR1 is SGHTA, CDR2 FQGNSA. A lack of ophthalmopathy progression within 18 months defined stable Graves' hyperthyroidism. This sample is part of a study of T cells in Graves' hyperthyroidism and ophthalmopathy. Notes on the study in general: Most thyroid clonotypes expanded above 0.001 appeared in blood too. By a 13 V-J model, ophthalmopathy was set apart from stable hyperthyroidism.

Researchers took RNA transcripts and amplified the TCR beta CDR3 regions from them. First-round RT-PCR targeting the TCR CDR3 was performed with the HTBI primer set. TCRdb recomputed calls from the multiplex PCR reads with MiXCR, one row per CDR3 protein. The table includes roughly 700,000 distinct CDR3 sequences, roughly 17% detected once. Sequenced sample: blood. The chain has TRBV7-2 and TRBJ2-1; 9 positions agree with TRBD2. The sequence was collected from a middle-aged man with Graves' hyperthyroidism. CDR3: CASSLGGSAGGYNEQFF. DNA of the CDR3: TGTGCCAGCAGCTTAGGGGGGTCAGCGGGAGGATACAATGAGCAGTTCTTC.